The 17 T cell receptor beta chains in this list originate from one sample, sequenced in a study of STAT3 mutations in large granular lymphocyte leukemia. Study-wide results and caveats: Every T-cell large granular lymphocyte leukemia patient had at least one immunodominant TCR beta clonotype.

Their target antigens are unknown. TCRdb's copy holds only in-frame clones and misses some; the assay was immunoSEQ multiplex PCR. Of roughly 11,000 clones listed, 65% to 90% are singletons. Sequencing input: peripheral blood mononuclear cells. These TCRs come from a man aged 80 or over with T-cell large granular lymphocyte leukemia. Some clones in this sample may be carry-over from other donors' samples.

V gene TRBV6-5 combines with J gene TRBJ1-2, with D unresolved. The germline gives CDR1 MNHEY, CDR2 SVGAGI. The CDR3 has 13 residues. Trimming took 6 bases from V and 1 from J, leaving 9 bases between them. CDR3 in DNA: TGTGCCAGCAGGTTAGACATTAACTATGGCTACACCTTC. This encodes CASRLDINYGYTF.

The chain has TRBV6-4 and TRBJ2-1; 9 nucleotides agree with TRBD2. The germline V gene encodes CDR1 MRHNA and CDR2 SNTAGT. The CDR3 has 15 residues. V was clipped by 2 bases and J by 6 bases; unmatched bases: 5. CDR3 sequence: CASSDGRGGVNEQFF. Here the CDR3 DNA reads TGTGCCAGCAGTGACGGGCGGGGGGGAGTCAATGAGCAGTTCTTC.

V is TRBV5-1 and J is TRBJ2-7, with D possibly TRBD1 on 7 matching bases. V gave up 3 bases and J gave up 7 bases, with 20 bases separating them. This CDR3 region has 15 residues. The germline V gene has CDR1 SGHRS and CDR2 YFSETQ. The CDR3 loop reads CASSYAGGTAGEQYF. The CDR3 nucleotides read TGCGCCAGCAGCTACGCAGGGGGGACGGCTGGAGAGCAGTACTTC.

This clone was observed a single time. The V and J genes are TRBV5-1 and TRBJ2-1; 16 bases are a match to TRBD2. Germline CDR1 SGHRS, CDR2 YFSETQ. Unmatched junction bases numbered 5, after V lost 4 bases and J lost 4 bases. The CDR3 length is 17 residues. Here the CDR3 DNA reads TGCGCCAGCAGCGCCGGGACTAGCGGGGGGGTGTACAATGAGCAGTTCTTC. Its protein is CASSAGTSGGVYNEQFF.

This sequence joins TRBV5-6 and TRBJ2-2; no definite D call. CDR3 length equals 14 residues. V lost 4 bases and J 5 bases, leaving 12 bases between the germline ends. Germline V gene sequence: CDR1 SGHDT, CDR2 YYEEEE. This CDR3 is CASSPGGWTGELFF. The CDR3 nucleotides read TGTGCCAGCAGCCCGGGTGGGTGGACCGGGGAGCTGTTTTTT.

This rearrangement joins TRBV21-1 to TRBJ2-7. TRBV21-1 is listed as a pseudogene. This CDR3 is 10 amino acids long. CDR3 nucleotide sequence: TGTGCCAGCAACGCCTACGAGCAGTACTTC. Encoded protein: CASNAYEQYF.

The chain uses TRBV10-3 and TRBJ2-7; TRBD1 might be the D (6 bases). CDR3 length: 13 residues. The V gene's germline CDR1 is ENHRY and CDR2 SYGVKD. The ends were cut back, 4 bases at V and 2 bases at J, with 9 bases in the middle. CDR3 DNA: TGTGCCATCAGTGGACAGGACACCTACGAGCAGTACTTC. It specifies CAISGQDTYEQYF.

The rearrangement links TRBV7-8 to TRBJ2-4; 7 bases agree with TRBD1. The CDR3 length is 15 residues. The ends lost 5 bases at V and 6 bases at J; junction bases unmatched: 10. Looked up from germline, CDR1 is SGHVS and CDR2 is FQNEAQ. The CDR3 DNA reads TGTGCCAGCAGCCAAAATACAGGGGACAGAAACATTCAGTACTTC. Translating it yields CASSQNTGDRNIQYF.

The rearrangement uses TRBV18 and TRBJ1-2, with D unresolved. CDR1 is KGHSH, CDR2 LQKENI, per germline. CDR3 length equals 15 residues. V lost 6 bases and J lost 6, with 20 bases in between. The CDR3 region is CASSLGPTGENGYTF. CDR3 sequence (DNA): TGTGCCAGCTCGCTCGGACCAACCGGAGAAAATGGCTACACCTTC.

CDR3 coding DNA: TGTGCCACCGGTTACATCCCCTACGAGCAGTACTTC. It specifies CATGYIPYEQYF. The rearrangement joins TRBV2 to TRBJ2-7; D remains unclear. The CDR3 runs 12 residues. Germline V CDR1 and CDR2: SNHLY, FYNNEI. The V gene lost 10 bases and the J gene lost 2 bases, with 12 bases spanning the gap.

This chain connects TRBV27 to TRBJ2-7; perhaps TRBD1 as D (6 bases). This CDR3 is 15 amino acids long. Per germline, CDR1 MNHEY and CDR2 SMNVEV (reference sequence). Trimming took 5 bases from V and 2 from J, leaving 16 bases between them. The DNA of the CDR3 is TGTGCCAGCAGTCTACAGGGAATAGACCCCTACGAGCAGTACTTC. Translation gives CASSLQGIDPYEQYF.

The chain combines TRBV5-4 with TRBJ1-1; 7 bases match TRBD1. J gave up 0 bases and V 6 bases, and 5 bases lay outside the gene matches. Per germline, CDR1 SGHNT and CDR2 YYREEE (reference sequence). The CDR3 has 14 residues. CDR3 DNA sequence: TGTGCCAGCAAGGAAGGGGGCGTGAACACTGAAGCTTTCTTT. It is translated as CASKEGGVNTEAFF.

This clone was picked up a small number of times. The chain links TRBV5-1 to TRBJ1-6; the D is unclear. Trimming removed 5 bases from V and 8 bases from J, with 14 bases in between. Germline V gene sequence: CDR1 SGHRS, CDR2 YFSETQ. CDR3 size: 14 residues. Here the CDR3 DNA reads TGCGCCAGCAGTTTGACAAATGGGGATTCACCCCTCCACTTT. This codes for CASSLTNGDSPLHF.

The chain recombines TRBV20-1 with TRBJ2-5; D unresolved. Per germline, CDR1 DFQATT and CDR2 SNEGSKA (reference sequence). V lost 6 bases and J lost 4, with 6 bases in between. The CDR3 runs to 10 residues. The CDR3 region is CSAPIETQYF. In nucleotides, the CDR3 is TGCAGTGCCCCGATAGAGACCCAGTACTTC.

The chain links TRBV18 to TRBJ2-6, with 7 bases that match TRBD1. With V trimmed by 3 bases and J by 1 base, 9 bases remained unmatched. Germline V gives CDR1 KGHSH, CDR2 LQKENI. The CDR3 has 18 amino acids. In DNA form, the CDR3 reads TGTGCCAGCTCACCGGGTTTGGGACAGAAATCTGGGGCCAACGTCCTGACTTTC. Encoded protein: CASSPGLGQKSGANVLTF.

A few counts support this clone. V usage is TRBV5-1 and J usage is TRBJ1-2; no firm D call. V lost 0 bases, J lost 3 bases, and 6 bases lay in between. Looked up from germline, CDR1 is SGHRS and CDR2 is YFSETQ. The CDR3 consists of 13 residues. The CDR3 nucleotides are TGCGCCAGCAGCTTGGCGGCAGACTATGGCTACACCTTC. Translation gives CASSLAADYGYTF.

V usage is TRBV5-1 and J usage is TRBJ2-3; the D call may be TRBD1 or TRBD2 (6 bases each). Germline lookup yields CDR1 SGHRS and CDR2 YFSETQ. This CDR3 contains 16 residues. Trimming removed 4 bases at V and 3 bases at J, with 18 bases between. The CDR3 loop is CASSPGEGGRTDTQYF. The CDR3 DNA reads TGCGCCAGCAGCCCCGGTGAAGGGGGGCGGACAGATACGCAGTATTTT.